This TCR beta chain was sequenced for a study of T cell responses to AZD1222 COVID-19 vaccine. The germline V gene has CDR1 KGHSH and CDR2 LQKENI. The CDR3 is made up of 13 amino acids. The V gene lost 6 bases and the J gene lost 7 bases, with 15 bases spanning the gap. Measured with immunoSEQ multiplex PCR; TCRdb has only the in-frame clones, and not every one. The data show more than 150,000 clones, with around nine tenths seen just once and roughly 1.6% held by the top ten. The rearrangement joins TRBV18 to TRBJ1-1, with D maybe TRBD1 (5 bases). The sequences come from peripheral blood, collected 28 days after the second AZD1222 dose. This clonotype was obtained from an adult who received the AZD1222 COVID-19 vaccine. DNA for the CDR3: TGTGCCAGCTCCGGGAATTGGGGGGATGAAGCTTTCTTT. Translated: CASSGNWGDEAFF.